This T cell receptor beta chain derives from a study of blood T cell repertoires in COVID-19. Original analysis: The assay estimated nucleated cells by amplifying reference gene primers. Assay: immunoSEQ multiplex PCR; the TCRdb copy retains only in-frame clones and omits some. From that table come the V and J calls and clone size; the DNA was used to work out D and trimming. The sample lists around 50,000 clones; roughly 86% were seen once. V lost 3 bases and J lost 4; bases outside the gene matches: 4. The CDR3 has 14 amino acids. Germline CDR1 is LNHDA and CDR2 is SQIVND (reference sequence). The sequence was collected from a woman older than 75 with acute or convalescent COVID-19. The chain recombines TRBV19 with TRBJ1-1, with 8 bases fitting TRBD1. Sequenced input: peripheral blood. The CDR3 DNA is TGTGCCAGTAGTATCCAGGGGGCTGGCACTGAAGCTTTCTTT. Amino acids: CASSIQGAGTEAFF.